This record concerns one T cell receptor beta chain sequence. No antigen is known for it. The PCR ran on 60 Vbeta and 13 Jbeta primers. Profiling relied on immunoSEQ multiplex PCR, and the TCRdb table lists in-frame clones only, not all of them. Among 130,000 or so clones listed, around 75% were seen once. Unmatched junction bases numbered 5, after V lost 1 base and J lost 2 bases. There are 15 residues in the CDR3. Germline V lookup: CDR1 GTSNPN, CDR2 SVGIG (reference sequence). The data were taken from a study of cytomegalovirus exposure and HLA in healthy donors. Notes on the study in general: The authors later found HLA-associated TCR beta chains more clonally expanded than equally common others.

The V gene is TRBV30, the J gene TRBJ1-3, with 7 bases that match TRBD1. The sample taken for sequencing was PBMCs. The TCR comes from a woman between 40 and 50 years old in good health and CMV-seropositive. The CDR3 DNA reads as TGTGCCTGGAGTGCCGGCACAGGGGCTGGAAACACCATATATTTT. Translating it yields CAWSAGTGAGNTIYF.